One and the same sample provided the 26 T cell receptor beta chains below, sequenced in a study of human T cells and chemical hapten exposure. Time point noted: patch test 1, 2 weeks after DPC sensitization. Treatment meaning: therapeutic diphenylcyclopropenone sensitization with weekly scalp DPC. TCRdb reanalysed the RACE reads using MiXCR and keeps one entry per CDR3 protein. The data hold about 120,000 distinct CDR3 sequences, with roughly 13% observed a single time. The sequenced sample was whole blood, obtained in connection with sensitization to the hapten diphenylcyclopropenone (DPC). Receptors originate from a man aged 18 to 30 with alopecia areata. Some clones in this sample may be carry-over from other donors' samples.

In DNA, the CDR3 is TGCAGCGCCCGGACCGCTCCCGCGAACACTGAAGCTTTCTTT. Protein: CSARTAPANTEAFF. V usage is TRBV29-1 and J usage is TRBJ1-1, with D unresolved. The V gene's germline CDR1 is SQVTM and CDR2 ANQGSEA. V gave up 7 bases and J gave up 1 base, with 16 bases separating them. The CDR3 length is 14 residues.

This sequence joins TRBV4-3 and TRBJ1-1; unclear D gene. V was cut by 0 bases and J by 2 bases, with 10 bases left in between. The CDR3 runs 15 residues. The germline V gene has CDR1 LGHNA and CDR2 YSLEER. CDR3 nucleotides: TGCGCCAGCAGCCAAGATCCGCAGATAAACACTGAAGCTTTCTTT. This codes for CASSQDPQINTEAFF.

The gene calls are TRBV11-2 and TRBJ1-4; possible D gene TRBD1, 6 bases. Germline-derived CDR1 and CDR2 are SGHAT and FQNNGV. The CDR3 totals 16 residues. The V and J ends lost 0 bases and 8 bases respectively, with 16 bases between them. CDR3 region: CASSLDRVGGTEKLFF. The CDR3 DNA reads TGTGCCAGCAGCTTAGATCGAGTAGGGGGGACGGAAAAACTGTTTTTT.

Many counts were recorded for this clonotype. The chain is built from TRBV12-3 or TRBV12-4 and TRBJ2-1; D might be TRBD1 or TRBD2, each matching 5 bases. V was trimmed by 5 bases and J by 7 bases, leaving 18 bases between them. There are 15 residues in the CDR3. This CDR3 is CASSKTGTANNEQFF. The CDR3 DNA follows: TGTGCCAGCAGTAAGACCGGGACCGCTAATAATGAGCAGTTCTTC.

V gene TRBV11-2 combines with J gene TRBJ2-5; D possibly corresponds to TRBD2 (6 bases). V was cut by 2 bases and J by 1 base, with 11 bases left in between. Per germline, CDR1 SGHAT and CDR2 FQNNGV. CDR3 size: 15 residues. CDR3: CASSLSLAPQETQYF. CDR3 DNA sequence: TGTGCCAGCAGCTTAAGCCTAGCGCCCCAAGAGACCCAGTACTTC.

This sequence joins TRBV9 and TRBJ1-2; D unresolved. The CDR3 extends over 14 amino acids. The V gene's germline CDR1 is SGDLS and CDR2 YYNGEE. Deletions cut 1 base from V and 8 bases from J, with 15 bases between. DNA for the CDR3: TGTGCCAGCAGCGTACCCTCACGGACGGAGGGCTACACCTTC. Its translation: CASSVPSRTEGYTF. The complete variable domain, with remaining parts taken from reference TRBV9 and TRBJ1-2, reads DSGVTQTPKHLITATGQRVTLRCSPRSGDLSVYWYQQSLDQGLQFLIQYYNGEERAKGNILERFSAQQFPDLHSELNLSSLELGDSALYFCASSVPSRTEGYTFGSGTRLTVV.

The V gene is TRBV7-3, the J gene TRBJ2-3, with 7 nucleotides matching TRBD1. After removal of 5 bases from V and 4 bases from J, the junction contained 6 bases not matched to a gene. CDR3 length: 14 amino acids. Germline CDR1 is SGHTA and CDR2 is FQGTGA. The CDR3 sequence: CASSTDRAPDTQYF. In DNA, the CDR3 is TGTGCCAGCAGCACCGACAGGGCCCCAGATACGCAGTATTTT.

The table lists this clonotype with a few counts. This chain joins TRBV20-1 and TRBJ1-3; D is unresolved. The CDR3 runs 13 residues. Germline values: CDR1 DFQATT, CDR2 SNEGSKA (reference sequence). Trimming shortened V by 1 base and J by 0 bases, and 4 bases separated the two germline ends. For the CDR3, the DNA is TGCAGTGCTAGAGGACCCTCTGGAAACACCATATATTTT. The encoded protein is CSARGPSGNTIYF.

This chain joins TRBV5-4 and TRBJ2-2; no clear D. The V end lost 0 bases, the J end lost 4 bases, and 4 bases lay between the germline ends. There are 13 residues in the CDR3. Germline CDR1 reads SGHNT; CDR2 reads YYREEE (reference sequence). CDR3: CASSLGSTGELFF. In nucleotides, the CDR3 is TGTGCCAGCAGCTTGGGGAGCACCGGGGAGCTGTTTTTT.

The rearrangement links TRBV10-3 to TRBJ2-2; perhaps TRBD1 as D (5 bases). CDR1 and CDR2 from the germline V gene are ENHRY and SYGVKD. CDR3 size: 14 residues. Trimming pared 7 bases from V and 0 bases from J, leaving 9 bases between. The CDR3 spells CAITRTPNTGELFF. The CDR3 bases are TGTGCCATCACCCGGACACCGAACACCGGGGAGCTGTTTTTT.

The gene calls are TRBV7-9 and TRBJ2-1; D unresolved. Germline CDR1 is SEHNR and CDR2 is FQNEAQ (reference sequence). Trimming removed 1 base at V and 4 bases at J, with 11 bases between. This CDR3 has 15 amino acids. The CDR3 loop reads CASSLGTPKYNEQFF. Written as DNA, the CDR3 is TGTGCCAGCAGCTTAGGCACACCTAAGTACAATGAGCAGTTCTTC.

This clonotype was counted ten times or more. This chain uses TRBV7-2 with TRBJ2-3, with 8 bases aligning to TRBD1. The CDR3 covers 13 residues. V lost 4 bases, J lost 3 bases, and 0 bases stayed unmatched. The germline V gene has CDR1 SGHTA and CDR2 FQGNSA. In DNA form, the CDR3 reads TGTGCCAGCAGCTGGACAGGGACAGATACGCAGTATTTT. Its protein product is CASSWTGTDTQYF.

This clonotype was detected a few times. This rearrangement joins TRBV11-2 to TRBJ2-1, with TRBD2 matching 8 bases. Germline V gene sequence: CDR1 SGHAT, CDR2 FQNNGV. The CDR3 totals 15 residues. Losses at the gene ends were 5 bases for V and 0 bases for J; bases not matched to a gene: 3. This chain's CDR3 is CASSLRGVSYNEQFF. In nucleotides, the CDR3 is TGTGCCAGCAGCCTGCGGGGGGTCTCCTACAATGAGCAGTTCTTC. Together with reference TRBV11-2 and TRBJ2-1, the CDR3 gives the full variable domain: EAGVAQSPRYKIIEKRQSVAFWCNPISGHATLYWYQQILGQGPKLLIQFQNNGVVDDSQLPKDRFSAERLKGVDSTLKIQPAKLEDSAVYLCASSLRGVSYNEQFFGPGTRLTVL.

The V gene is TRBV19, the J gene TRBJ2-3; 12 bases match TRBD2. This CDR3 has 19 residues. The germline CDR1 and CDR2 sequences are LNHDA and SQIVND (reference sequence). The V gene end was trimmed by 3 bases and the J gene end by 0 bases; junction bases not matched to a gene: 10. CDR3 sequence (DNA): TGTGCCAGTAGTATCGGGAGAACTAGCGGGGGGCCGAGCACAGATACGCAGTATTTT. It is translated as CASSIGRTSGGPSTDTQYF.

This clonotype was seen at least ten times. The CDR3 is CASSMQGYSNQPQHF. The CDR3 DNA reads TGTGCCAGTAGTATGCAGGGATATAGCAATCAGCCCCAGCATTTT. This rearrangement joins TRBV19 to TRBJ1-5, with TRBD1 as a possible D gene (5 bases). With 3 bases removed from V and 0 bases from J, the gap between germline ends came to 9 bases. The CDR3 contains 15 residues. From germline, CDR1 is LNHDA and CDR2 SQIVND (reference sequence).

This clonotype was found a few times. This CDR3 is CASSLISGGGSPLHF. In DNA form, the CDR3 reads TGTGCCAGCAGCTTAATTTCAGGGGGAGGATCACCCCTCCACTTT. The V gene is TRBV11-2, the J gene TRBJ1-6; 7 bases match TRBD1. Germline values: CDR1 SGHAT, CDR2 FQNNGV. This CDR3 is 15 amino acids long. With V trimmed by 2 bases and J by 10 bases, 8 bases remained unmatched.

The chain links TRBV10-3 to TRBJ1-5, with a weak D call TRBD1 (6 bases). V was pared by 2 bases and J by 9 bases, with 17 bases between. Germline V CDR1 and CDR2: ENHRY, SYGVKD. The CDR3 consists of 15 residues. The CDR3 DNA follows: TGTGCCATCAGTGAGGGGGGCGACCTCAGGCGGCCCCAGCATTTT. Translated: CAISEGGDLRRPQHF.

In its sample, this clonotype was seen many times. The V and J genes are TRBV4-2 and TRBJ1-1, with D unresolved. V dropped 1 base and J dropped 9 bases, with 6 bases sitting between them. The CDR3 covers 11 residues. CDR1 and CDR2 (germline): LGHNA, YNFKEQ. The CDR3 DNA follows: TGTGCCAGCAGCCAAGGAGGGAAAGCTTTCTTT. It specifies CASSQGGKAFF.

The chain couples TRBV18 to TRBJ2-3; 11 bases line up with TRBD2. Germline loops: CDR1 KGHSH, CDR2 LQKENI. This CDR3 has 16 residues. Trimming removed 2 bases from V and 7 bases from J; junction bases left unmatched: 8. CDR3 loop: CASSPTSGGGLNTQYF. CDR3 nucleotides: TGTGCCAGCTCACCAACTAGCGGGGGAGGTCTAAATACGCAGTATTTT.

This clonotype has a handful of counts. V usage is TRBV6-1 and J usage is TRBJ2-5; a weak D match, TRBD1 (6 bases). Germline loops: CDR1 MNHNS, CDR2 SASEGT. This CDR3 spans 18 amino acids. Trimming left V 6 bases short and J 3 bases short, with 26 bases between. For the CDR3, the DNA is TGTGCCAGCAGGGGGGTTGGAGACAGGTCGAAATTTAAAGAGACCCAGTACTTC. Translating it yields CASRGVGDRSKFKETQYF.

This chain connects TRBV20-1 to TRBJ2-4; TRBD1 matches at 8 bases. The CDR3 runs to 15 residues. V was pared by 4 bases and J by 8 bases, with 13 bases of the junction left unmatched. Per germline, CDR1 DFQATT and CDR2 SNEGSKA (reference sequence). The CDR3 DNA follows: TGCAGTGCTAAATCTTCCGGGACAGGTGGGGACATTCAGTACTTC. This gives the protein CSAKSSGTGGDIQYF.

This clonotype was detected only a few times. The gene calls are TRBV27 and TRBJ2-1; the D is unclear. The V and J ends lost 4 bases and 8 bases respectively, with 6 bases between them. The CDR3 loop spans 11 amino acids. The germline gives CDR1 MNHEY, CDR2 SMNVEV (reference sequence). The CDR3 spells CASSYFDEQFF. In DNA form, the CDR3 reads TGTGCCAGCAGTTATTTCGATGAGCAGTTCTTC.

The chain uses TRBV10-3 and TRBJ2-1; the D gene is possibly TRBD1 (5 bases). The CDR3 is 15 residues long. Per germline, CDR1 ENHRY and CDR2 SYGVKD. V dropped 3 bases and J dropped 0 bases, with 9 bases sitting between them. The CDR3 bases are TGTGCCATCAGTGACAGGGTCAGCTCCTACAATGAGCAGTTCTTC. Its protein product is CAISDRVSSYNEQFF.

The chain combines TRBV11-2 with TRBJ1-2; D is perhaps TRBD1 (6 bases). The CDR3 loop spans 15 amino acids. Germline CDR1 SGHAT, CDR2 FQNNGV. V was shortened by 8 bases and J by 7 bases, with 23 bases between the two germline ends. The CDR3 bases are TGTGCCAGCCGCACCCCACAGGGAGCTGATATTGGCTACACCTTC. Amino acids: CASRTPQGADIGYTF.

The V gene is TRBV20-1, the J gene TRBJ1-6; D is unclear. V lost 2 bases and J lost 0, with 5 bases in between. The germline V gene encodes CDR1 DFQATT and CDR2 SNEGSKA (reference sequence). The CDR3 covers 14 residues. CDR3 in amino acids: CSARRSSYNSPLHF. The CDR3 DNA is TGCAGTGCTAGAAGAAGCTCCTATAATTCACCCCTCCACTTT.

V gene TRBV12-3 or TRBV12-4 combines with J gene TRBJ1-4; 7 bases match TRBD1. The V gene end was trimmed by 5 bases and the J gene end by 4 bases; junction bases not matched to a gene: 4. There are 14 residues in the CDR3. DNA of the CDR3: TGTGCCAGCAGTCCCCCAGGGGGTAATGAAAAACTGTTTTTT. Translation: CASSPPGGNEKLFF.